These T cell receptor beta chains were read from a single sample in a study of cytomegalovirus exposure and HLA in healthy donors. Clones were sequenced by immunoSEQ multiplex PCR, and TCRdb holds only the in-frame ones, with some missing. The data show approximately 200,000 clones, with about four fifths seen just once and about 5% held by the top ten. Sequencing was done on a sample of PBMCs. These receptors originate from a man aged 25-45 years in good health and CMV-seropositive. The CDR3 runs from the conserved cysteine through the conserved F or W. The order of the fields is J gene, V gene, D gene, clone size, CDR3 protein, CDR3 DNA. The D gene is left open where the match is weak. Part of the rows lack a size; the others show once, few, many or a class for expanded clones.

j_call: TRBJ2-1
v_call: TRBV11-3
d_call: TRBD2
clone_size: -
cdr3_aa: CASSFGRTSGTYNEQFF
cdr3_nt: TGTGCCAGCAGCTTCGGAAGGACTAGCGGGACCTACAATGAGCAGTTCTTC

j_call: TRBJ2-3
v_call: TRBV10-3
d_call: -
clone_size: few
cdr3_aa: CAISARDSTDTQYF
cdr3_nt: TGTGCCATCAGTGCCCGGGACTCCACAGATACGCAGTATTTT

j_call: TRBJ2-1
v_call: TRBV29-1
d_call: TRBD2
clone_size: -
cdr3_aa: CSVDSGGNYNEQFF
cdr3_nt: TGCAGCGTTGACTCGGGGGGGAATTACAATGAGCAGTTCTTC

j_call: TRBJ2-7
v_call: TRBV27
d_call: -
clone_size: -
cdr3_aa: CASSLGLSYEQYF
cdr3_nt: TGTGCCAGCAGTTTAGGACTTTCCTACGAGCAGTACTTC

j_call: TRBJ2-5
v_call: TRBV7-9
d_call: TRBD1
clone_size: -
cdr3_aa: CASSVRQGAETQYF
cdr3_nt: TGTGCCAGCAGCGTACGACAGGGGGCCGAGACCCAGTACTTC

j_call: TRBJ2-7
v_call: TRBV6-1
d_call: -
clone_size: -
cdr3_aa: CASSGRQGREVYEQYF
cdr3_nt: TGTGCCAGCAGTGGGAGACAGGGAAGGGAGGTGTACGAGCAGTACTTC

j_call: TRBJ2-1
v_call: TRBV10-3
d_call: -
clone_size: -
cdr3_aa: CAITRGGYNEQFF
cdr3_nt: TGTGCCATCACCAGGGGTGGGTACAATGAGCAGTTCTTC

j_call: TRBJ2-2
v_call: TRBV5-1
d_call: -
clone_size: -
cdr3_aa: CASSLFGVQTNTGELFF
cdr3_nt: TGCGCCAGCAGCTTGTTCGGGGTCCAGACGAACACCGGGGAGCTGTTTTTT

j_call: TRBJ2-1
v_call: TRBV6-1
d_call: -
clone_size: -
cdr3_aa: CASSGQGFNEQFF
cdr3_nt: TGTGCCAGCAGTGGCCAGGGGTTCAATGAGCAGTTCTTC

j_call: TRBJ1-4
v_call: TRBV7-9
d_call: TRBD1
clone_size: -
cdr3_aa: CASSRGQGATNEKLFF
cdr3_nt: TGTGCCAGCAGCCGAGGACAGGGGGCCACTAATGAAAAACTGTTTTTT

j_call: TRBJ2-2
v_call: TRBV13
d_call: -
clone_size: -
cdr3_aa: CASSRLANTGELFF
cdr3_nt: TGTGCCAGCAGTCGACTAGCGAACACCGGGGAGCTGTTTTTT

j_call: TRBJ2-7
v_call: TRBV7-9
d_call: TRBD2
clone_size: -
cdr3_aa: CASSPRGGEGNEQYF
cdr3_nt: TGTGCCAGCAGCCCCCGGGGAGGGGAAGGAAACGAGCAGTACTTC

j_call: TRBJ1-5
v_call: TRBV28
d_call: TRBD1
clone_size: -
cdr3_aa: CASSPQGQGGSQPQHF
cdr3_nt: TGTGCCAGCAGTCCCCAGGGACAGGGAGGAAGTCAGCCCCAGCATTTT

j_call: TRBJ1-5
v_call: TRBV28
d_call: -
clone_size: -
cdr3_aa: CASRLLGATPQHF
cdr3_nt: TGTGCCAGCAGACTTTTGGGGGCCACGCCCCAGCATTTT

j_call: TRBJ1-6
v_call: TRBV27
d_call: -
clone_size: few
cdr3_aa: CASSSPIGVRNSPLHF
cdr3_nt: TGTGCCAGCAGTTCCCCAATCGGGGTCCGGAATTCACCCCTCCACTTT

j_call: TRBJ2-1
v_call: TRBV28
d_call: -
clone_size: once
cdr3_aa: CATLGGGGYNEQFF
cdr3_nt: TGTGCCACCCTCGGGGGCGGGGGCTACAATGAGCAGTTCTTC

j_call: TRBJ1-1
v_call: TRBV5-4
d_call: -
clone_size: -
cdr3_aa: CASSPSGASEAFF
cdr3_nt: TGTGCCAGCAGCCCAAGTGGGGCCTCTGAAGCTTTCTTT

j_call: TRBJ2-2
v_call: TRBV11-2
d_call: -
clone_size: -
cdr3_aa: CASSLASYTGELFF
cdr3_nt: TGTGCCAGCAGCTTAGCCAGTTACACCGGGGAGCTGTTTTTT

j_call: TRBJ2-1
v_call: TRBV4-1
d_call: TRBD1
clone_size: -
cdr3_aa: CASSQDARQGNNEQFF
cdr3_nt: TGCGCCAGCAGCCAAGATGCAAGACAGGGGAACAATGAGCAGTTCTTC

j_call: TRBJ1-4
v_call: TRBV28
d_call: -
clone_size: few
cdr3_aa: CASSLGQFNEKLFF
cdr3_nt: TGTGCCAGCAGCTTAGGGCAGTTTAATGAAAAACTGTTTTTT

j_call: TRBJ1-2
v_call: TRBV6-1
d_call: -
clone_size: few
cdr3_aa: CASSTTARANYGYTF
cdr3_nt: TGTGCCAGCAGTACCACGGCCAGAGCGAACTATGGCTACACCTTC

j_call: TRBJ1-5
v_call: TRBV21-1
d_call: -
clone_size: few
cdr3_aa: CASSKEAGQNQPQHF
cdr3_nt: TGTGCCAGCAGCAAAGAGGCAGGCCAGAATCAGCCCCAGCATTTT

j_call: TRBJ1-1
v_call: TRBV6-5
d_call: TRBD1
clone_size: -
cdr3_aa: CASSPGDREAFF
cdr3_nt: TGTGCCAGCAGTCCCGGGGACAGGGAAGCTTTCTTT